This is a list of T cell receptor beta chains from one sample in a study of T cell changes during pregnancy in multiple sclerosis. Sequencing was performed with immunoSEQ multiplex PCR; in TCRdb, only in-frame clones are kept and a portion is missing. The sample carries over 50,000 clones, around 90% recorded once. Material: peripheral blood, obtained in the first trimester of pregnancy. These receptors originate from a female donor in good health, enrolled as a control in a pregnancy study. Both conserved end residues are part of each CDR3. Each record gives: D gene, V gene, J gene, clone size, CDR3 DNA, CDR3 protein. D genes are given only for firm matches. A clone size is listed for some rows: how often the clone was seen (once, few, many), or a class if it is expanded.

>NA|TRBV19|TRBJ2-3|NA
TGTGCCAGTAGTATCGACGGGGAGACAGATACGCAGTATTTT
CASSIDGETDTQYF
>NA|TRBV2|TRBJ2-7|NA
TGTGCCACCAGCCCAACAGGGCCTCTTTCCTACGAGCAGTACTTC
CATSPTGPLSYEQYF
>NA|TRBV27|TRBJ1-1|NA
TGTGCCAGCTATCCCCGGCTAGGGAACACTGAAGCTTTCTTT
CASYPRLGNTEAFF
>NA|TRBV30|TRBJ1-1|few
TGTGCCTGGAGTCTGACTCCGAACGTCAGGGGCGGAACTGAAGCTTTCTTT
CAWSLTPNVRGGTEAFF
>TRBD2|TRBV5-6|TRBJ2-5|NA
TGTGCCAGCAGCTTCAGCGGGGCTTTCCGAGAGACCCAGTACTTC
CASSFSGAFRETQYF
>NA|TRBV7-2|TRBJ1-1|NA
TGTGCCAGCAGCTTATCGACAGCCGGGGGCACTGAAGCTTTCTTT
CASSLSTAGGTEAFF
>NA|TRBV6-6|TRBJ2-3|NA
TGTGCCAGCAGGGCACCAGCGTTAGATACGCAGTATTTT
CASRAPALDTQYF
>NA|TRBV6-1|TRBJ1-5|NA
TGTGCCAGCAGTCCCATGTCGGAGCCCCAGCATTTT
CASSPMSEPQHF
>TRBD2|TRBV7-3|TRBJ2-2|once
TGTGCCAGCACCCGAAAGGCTAGCGGGGGGGCCCCCGGGGAGCTGTTTTTT
CASTRKASGGAPGELFF
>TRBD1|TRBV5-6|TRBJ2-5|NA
TGTGCCAGCAGCTCACCGGGACAGAGAGAGACCCAGTACTTC
CASSSPGQRETQYF